These 31 T cell receptor beta chains originate from one sample sequenced in a study of T cells expressing NK-cell markers. TCRdb re-called the 5' RACE reads; every CDR3 protein appears as one record, without DNA. Its clone listing holds under 600,000 distinct CDR3 sequences. Specimen: blood T cells: a sorted CD56 or NKG2C T cell subset, CD4+ or CD8+ T cells, or bulk PBMC T cells (not recorded which). These receptor sequences come from a woman between 45 and 60 years old in good health.

The chain links TRBV30 to TRBJ2-1; TCRdb's D call, TRBD2, is unchecked because there is no DNA. This CDR3 has 14 amino acids. Per the germline V gene, CDR1 is GTSNPN and CDR2 is SVGIG (reference sequence). The CDR3 sequence: CAWSGDYTHNEQFF.

J is TRBJ2-3 and V is TRBV6-4; lacking DNA, the TRBD2 call made by TCRdb goes unchecked. The length of the CDR3 is 14 residues. Germline loops: CDR1 MRHNA, CDR2 SNTAGT. CDR3 loop: CASQREMESDTQYF.

This sequence joins TRBV20-1 and TRBJ2-3; the TRBD1 assignment by TCRdb is unverifiable without DNA. The CDR3 contains 13 residues. Germline CDR1 reads DFQATT; CDR2 reads SNEGSKA (reference sequence). CDR3 loop: CSARGQGIDTQYF.

The chain employs TRBV24-1 and TRBJ1-5; TCRdb calls TRBD1, which cannot be checked without DNA. From germline, CDR1 is KGHDR and CDR2 SFDVKD. The CDR3 extends over 18 amino acids. CDR3 loop: CATSDSWDRENSNQPQHF.

The chain employs TRBV7-2 and TRBJ2-1. This CDR3 comprises 15 residues. Germline-derived CDR1 and CDR2 are SGHTA and FQGNSA. The CDR3 spells CASSEISAHYNEQFF.

The rearrangement joins TRBV10-3 to TRBJ1-2; TCRdb selects TRBD1, and the lack of DNA leaves this call unchecked. CDR3 length: 16 amino acids. Germline CDR1 is ENHRY and CDR2 is SYGVKD. The CDR3 loop is CAISPRGGLGGYGYTF.

J is TRBJ2-1 and V is TRBV6-5; without DNA, the TCRdb call of TRBD1 cannot be checked. The CDR3 sequence is 14 residues long. From germline, CDR1 is MNHEY and CDR2 SVGAGI. Here the CDR3 reads CASSPGRTYNEQFF.

This chain uses TRBV5-1 with TRBJ2-3; no DNA is available, so the TRBD1 call from TCRdb remains unchecked. Germline-derived CDR1 and CDR2 are SGHRS and YFSETQ. The CDR3 has 15 residues. This chain's CDR3 is CASSFAGVSTDTQYF.

The gene calls are TRBV5-1 and TRBJ2-3. CDR1 is SGHRS, CDR2 YFSETQ, per germline. The length of the CDR3 is 15 residues. The CDR3 region is CASSSRSISTDTQYF.

V usage is TRBV12-3 or TRBV12-4 and J usage is TRBJ2-1. This CDR3 comprises 15 residues. The chain's CDR3 is CASRNGRRSYNEQFF.

The chain employs TRBV5-1 and TRBJ2-5; TCRdb names TRBD2, which stays unverified in the absence of DNA. Germline CDR1 reads SGHRS; CDR2 reads YFSETQ. This CDR3 comprises 17 residues. CDR3 in amino acids: CASSLDLLAGGTETQYF.

V is TRBV7-8 and J is TRBJ1-1; TCRdb's D call, TRBD1, is unchecked because there is no DNA. The CDR3 is 16 residues long. Germline values: CDR1 SGHVS, CDR2 FQNEAQ. CDR3: CASSSVVRRGNTEAFF. The whole variable domain, remainder taken from reference TRBV7-8 and TRBJ1-1, is GAGVSQSPRYKVAKRGQDVALRCDPISGHVSLFWYQQALGQGPEFLTYFQNEAQLDKSGLPSDRFFAERPEGSVSTLKIQRTQQEDSAVYLCASSSVVRRGNTEAFFGQGTRLTVV.

The CDR3 is CASSVRPTPGLTKKETQYF. The J gene is TRBJ2-5, the V gene TRBV5-1; without DNA, the TCRdb call of TRBD2 cannot be checked. Germline V gives CDR1 SGHRS, CDR2 YFSETQ. This CDR3 contains 19 residues.

The chain carries TRBV7-2 and TRBJ2-1; the D gene TCRdb calls, TRBD1, cannot be checked with no DNA. Germline V CDR1 and CDR2: SGHTA, FQGNSA. This CDR3 spans 14 amino acids. The CDR3 is CASSLGQAHNEQFF.

V gene TRBV7-9 combines with J gene TRBJ2-3; TCRdb indicates TRBD1, and absent DNA this call remains unverified. Germline CDR1 and CDR2: SEHNR and FQNEAQ (reference sequence). The CDR3 totals 12 residues. CDR3 sequence: CASSSRGITQYF.

This rearrangement joins TRBV5-1 to TRBJ2-1; TCRdb reports TRBD1, a call that lacks DNA to check it against. The germline V gene has CDR1 SGHRS and CDR2 YFSETQ. The CDR3 spans 16 residues. The CDR3 spells CASSSTPGGRLNEQFF. The entire variable domain, with the rest obtained from reference TRBV5-1 and TRBJ2-1, is as follows: KAGVTQTPRYLIKTRGQQVTLSCSPISGHRSVSWYQQTPGQGLQFLFEYFSETQRNKGNFPGRFSGRQFSNSRSEMNVSTLELGDSALYLCASSSTPGGRLNEQFFGPGTRLTVL.

The chain's CDR3 is CASSLQAGAYEQYF. This sequence joins TRBV5-6 and TRBJ2-7; there is no DNA to check the TCRdb D call of TRBD2. CDR1 and CDR2 (germline): SGHDT, YYEEEE. The CDR3 is made up of 14 amino acids.

The rearrangement uses TRBV15 and TRBJ1-5. Germline V gene lookup returns CDR1 LNHNV and CDR2 YYDKDF (reference sequence). CDR3 length: 18 amino acids. CDR3 in amino acids: CATSRDQGGFEGNQPQHF.

V and J are TRBV11-2 and TRBJ2-7; TCRdb indicates TRBD2, and absent DNA this call remains unverified. The CDR3 runs 15 residues. CDR1 is SGHAT and CDR2 is FQNNGV in the germline V gene. CDR3: CASSPTSGRLYEQYF.

The genes are TRBV7-2 and TRBJ2-3; TCRdb selects TRBD1, and the lack of DNA leaves this call unchecked. The germline V gene has CDR1 SGHTA and CDR2 FQGNSA. The CDR3 contains 13 residues. The CDR3 is CASSRDQLDTQYF.

The chain couples TRBV4-1 to TRBJ2-3; TCRdb selects TRBD2, and the lack of DNA leaves this call unchecked. The CDR3 runs 16 residues. The germline gives CDR1 MGHRA, CDR2 YSYEKL. CDR3 in amino acids: CASSQPRTSVGNTQYF.

This chain uses TRBV5-1 with TRBJ2-7; TCRdb returns TRBD2, unconfirmable since there is no DNA. This CDR3 contains 15 residues. Per the germline V gene, CDR1 is SGHRS and CDR2 is YFSETQ. CDR3 sequence reads: CASSLVIAGDYEQYF. The variable domain in full, completed from reference TRBV5-1 and TRBJ2-7, reads KAGVTQTPRYLIKTRGQQVTLSCSPISGHRSVSWYQQTPGQGLQFLFEYFSETQRNKGNFPGRFSGRQFSNSRSEMNVSTLELGDSALYLCASSLVIAGDYEQYFGPGTRLTVT.

The chain is built from TRBV12-3 or TRBV12-4 and TRBJ2-3; TCRdb proposes TRBD1, but this gene call is untestable without DNA. The CDR3 runs 13 residues. CDR3 loop: CASSTTGRDTQYF.

This chain uses TRBV4-1 with TRBJ2-2; TCRdb outputs TRBD1, but without DNA this stays unchecked. This CDR3 comprises 18 residues. Germline-derived CDR1 and CDR2 are MGHRA and YSYEKL. Here the CDR3 reads CASSQEGTGKGNTGELFF.

The chain uses TRBV6-2 or TRBV6-3 and TRBJ2-3; the TRBD1 assignment by TCRdb is unverifiable without DNA. The CDR3 has 16 residues. Per the germline V gene, CDR1 is MNHEY and CDR2 is SVGEGT. CDR3 amino acids: CASSKDRGLGADTQYF.

This chain joins TRBV20-1 and TRBJ2-5. From germline, CDR1 is DFQATT and CDR2 SNEGSKA (reference sequence). This CDR3 has 13 residues. CDR3: CSAREIRVETQYF.

The chain couples TRBV29-1 to TRBJ1-6; TCRdb returns TRBD1, unconfirmable since there is no DNA. There are 11 residues in the CDR3. Germline-derived CDR1 and CDR2 are SQVTM and ANQGSEA. CDR3 loop: CSANRGGTLHF.

This sequence joins TRBV20-1 and TRBJ2-4; TCRdb returns TRBD2, unconfirmable since there is no DNA. The CDR3 loop spans 11 amino acids. The germline gives CDR1 DFQATT, CDR2 SNEGSKA (reference sequence). The CDR3 is CSAKLDNIQYF.

The gene calls are TRBV19 and TRBJ1-3; the TCRdb D gene call, TRBD1, has no DNA to confirm it. The CDR3 spans 15 residues. Per the germline V gene, CDR1 is LNHDA and CDR2 is SQIVND (reference sequence). CDR3 protein: CASSIRGQIGNTIYF. Full variable domain (rest looked up from reference TRBV19 and TRBJ1-3): DGGITQSPKYLFRKEGQNVTLSCEQNLNHDAMYWYRQDPGQGLRLIYYSQIVNDFQKGDIAEGYSVSREKKESFPLTVTSAQKNPTAFYLCASSIRGQIGNTIYFGEGSWLTVV.

The chain joins TRBV3-1 to TRBJ2-4. CDR3 length: 14 residues. The V gene's germline CDR1 is LGHDT and CDR2 YNNKEL (reference sequence). The CDR3 sequence is CASSQDGGKNIQYF.

This chain links TRBV19 with TRBJ2-1. The germline CDR1 and CDR2 sequences are LNHDA and SQIVND (reference sequence). This CDR3 region has 12 residues. The CDR3 reads CASKREVGEQFF.